This T cell receptor (beta chain) originates from a study of patients and donors after allogeneic stem cell transplantation. The CDR3 has 13 residues. J gave up 1 base and V 10 bases, and 7 bases lay outside the gene matches. Germline V gives CDR1 MNHNS, CDR2 SASEGT. One entry per CDR3 protein results from TCRdb running MiXCR on the RT-PCR reads. The sample carries about a million distinct CDR3 sequences, around 17% recorded once. The gene calls are TRBV6-1 and TRBJ2-7, with 7 bases identical to TRBD1. The sequenced sample was blood, either unsorted or a sorted T cell fraction (not recorded which). This clonotype was sampled from a human donor who was either an allogeneic HSCT recipient or a stem cell or donor lymphocyte infusion donor (not recorded which). It is not recorded whose cells these are; they may come from a transplant donor. This chain's CDR3 is CATHRGQSYEQYF. In nucleotides, the CDR3 is TGTGCCACCCACAGGGGACAATCCTACGAGCAGTACTTC.